This T cell receptor (beta chain) derives from a study of PD-L1 blockade in urothelial cancer (dated by TCRdb to about 2017). Broadly, across the study: Every patient began therapy in 2014 and was given atezolizumab 1,200 mg intravenously every 3 weeks. About 90% of the roughly 29 patients were identified as males with urothelial cancer of bladder origin, and a prior smoking history was reported by 18 of 29 patients. An ECOG performance status of 0 or 1 was recorded for the patients, and 0 to 3 prior chemotherapy regimens had been received by the patients. Blood samples were analyzed at 3 weeks after treatment start (second dose) and at 6 weeks after treatment start. A median of roughly 140,000 T cells and 80,000 to 95,000 unique TCRs was obtained from blood samples, and a median clonality of approximately 0.08 was observed. Somatic, immune and clinical correlates of response to PD-L1 blockade with atezolizumab in urothelial cancer were the focus of an exploratory multi-omic analysis. Pretreatment tumor samples and matched peripheral blood, collected serially before and after atezolizumab treatment, underwent TCR sequencing. Progression-free survival longer than 6 months counted as durable clinical benefit, and TCR features were additionally tested against both progression-free and overall survival. Whole exome sequencing and RNA sequencing of pretreatment tumors were performed alongside TCR sequencing in the same patients. About 10 patients reached durable clinical benefit, while some 20 patients did not. Some 30 patients had pretreatment blood TCR-seq, roughly 24 had at least one posttreatment blood collection, and roughly 24 had tumor TCR-seq.

The time point label of this sample denotes: pretreatment peripheral blood. A cohort of about 30 patients with locally advanced or metastatic urothelial carcinoma, treated at Memorial Sloan Kettering on a trial protocol, was included. Peripheral blood mononuclear cells were collected pretreatment and during treatment, at between 1 and 8 total time points per patient. The Qiagen DNeasy Blood extraction kit was used to purify genomic DNA from total PBMCs and from tumor samples. PBMCs were collected pretreatment and during treatment and were isolated and stored as previously described. Study-level results and caveats: Improved progression-free and overall survival was found to be associated with pretreatment peripheral blood TCR clonality below the median. Small sample size (n ≈ 30) and many exploratory analyses mean the results are intended to be hypothesis-generating. Greater expansion of tumor-associated TCR clones in peripheral blood 3 weeks after the start of treatment was observed in patients with durable benefit (n of about 24, p = 0.022).

Each PCR received spiked-in synthetic TCR analog templates so that absolute template abundance could be estimated from read counts. TCRbeta CDR3 regions were amplified from genomic DNA with bias-controlled V and J gene primers using the immunoSEQ assay. Sequencing of rearranged TCRbeta segments was done at approximately 20X coverage. The original pipeline was this. Clustering was used to correct sequencing errors, and CDR3s were annotated against IMGT to assign V, D and J genes. Downstream analyses used only productive TCRbeta rearrangements and left out out-of-frame or stop-codon sequences. Clonality was computed as one minus Shannon entropy normalized by the log of the number of unique productive sequences. Fisher's exact test with Benjamini-Hochberg correction, using a cutoff of adjusted p below 0.01, was how clones that differed between time points or between blood and tumor were identified. The table comes from immuneACCESS by way of TCRdb, which keeps in-frame sequences with V and J called. Part of the clones is missing from these tables; in studies checked, under half for an unresolved V gene and the rest for unknown reasons. That table is the source of V, J and clone size, and D and trimming were worked out from the DNA. Counted in this sample were tens of thousands of clones; approximately 85% of them appeared once. Roughly 14% of the sample comes from the top ten.

From the cysteine through the phenylalanine, the CDR3 covers 11 amino acids. Of all the DNA, just the CDR3 is kept, 33 bases in frame from base 1. V is pruned by 6 bases and J by 13 bases, leaving 6 bases of the junction without a gene match. From a lookup of the germline V gene, CDR1 and CDR2 are LGHNA and YNFKEQ. As to this clone: Its antigen is not yet known. No base quality values were provided; no much bigger clone lies one nucleotide off.

The chain uses TRBV4-2 and TRBJ2-1, with 7 middle bases fitting TRBD2. The TCR comes from a man in his sixties or seventies with urothelial cancer. The input for sequencing was PBMCs, taken around atezolizumab (anti-PD-L1) treatment. The CDR3 region has the sequence CASRGEAGQFF. The nucleotide sequence reads TGTGCCAGCAGAGGCGAAGCGGGACAGTTCTTC.